Each of the 15 T cell receptor beta chains below was sequenced from the same sample in a study of shared clonotypes between healthy human individuals. Only in-frame clones appear in the TCRdb table, and some are missing; sequencing was by immunoSEQ multiplex PCR. The data contain over 850,000 clones, 75% to 80% of them singletons. Sequenced sample: memory CD4+ T cells from PBMCs. Stated subset: CD45RA-negative fraction. These receptors were collected from a man between 18 and 35 years old in good health. Some clones in this sample may be carry-over from other donors' samples.

The J gene is TRBJ2-3, the V gene TRBV29-1; D might be TRBD2 (6 bases). The V end lost 4 bases, the J end lost 6 bases, and 14 bases lay between the germline ends. Per the germline V gene, CDR1 is SQVTM and CDR2 is ANQGSEA. This CDR3 has 13 residues. The CDR3 spells CSVVPASADTQYF. CDR3 nucleotides: TGCAGCGTTGTGCCCGCTAGCGCTGATACGCAGTATTTT.

Here the CDR3 DNA reads TGTGCCAGCAGCTTACTGACTAGCGGGAGGAATGAGCAGTTCTTC. This sequence encodes CASSLLTSGRNEQFF. This chain joins TRBV7-3 and TRBJ2-1; 13 bases agree with TRBD2. V trimming: 2 bases; J trimming: 7 bases; junction bases outside the gene matches: 2. Germline assignment: CDR1 SGHTA and CDR2 FQGTGA. The CDR3 length is 15 residues.

CDR3 DNA sequence: TGTGCCAGCAGTACAGGGGCCCGGGTGACCCAGTACTTC. Translating gives CASSTGARVTQYF. The chain has TRBV6-1 and TRBJ2-5, with 7 bases lining up with TRBD1. The V segment lost 5 bases and the J segment 7 bases; nucleotides outside the gene matches: 7. The CDR3 is 13 residues long. The germline V gene has CDR1 MNHNS and CDR2 SASEGT.

The chain employs TRBV25-1 and TRBJ1-2, with D unresolved. The germline V gene encodes CDR1 MGHDK and CDR2 SYGVNS. This CDR3 region has 13 residues. V dropped 3 bases and J dropped 8 bases, with 13 bases sitting between them. The CDR3 protein is CASSDQVTTGYTF. DNA of the CDR3: TGTGCCAGCAGTGACCAAGTTACTACGGGCTACACCTTC.

The rearrangement joins TRBV27 to TRBJ1-2, with unresolved D. Germline CDR1 is MNHEY and CDR2 is SMNVEV (reference sequence). CDR3 size: 15 residues. Trimming stripped 0 bases from V and 5 bases from J, with 13 bases between. The CDR3 loop reads CASSLSWAVPYGYTF. The CDR3 nucleotides are TGTGCCAGCAGTTTATCGTGGGCGGTTCCTTATGGCTACACCTTC.

The gene calls are TRBV28 and TRBJ1-4; D ambiguous. The CDR3 spans 14 residues. The V gene lost 2 bases and the J gene lost 5 bases, with 9 bases spanning the gap. Looked up from germline, CDR1 is MDHEN and CDR2 is SYDVKM. This chain's CDR3 is CASSLVALNEKLFF. The CDR3 DNA reads as TGTGCCAGCAGTTTAGTTGCGCTGAATGAAAAACTGTTTTTT. The full variable domain, rest sourced from reference TRBV28 and TRBJ1-4, is DVKVTQSSRYLVKRTGEKVFLECVQDMDHENMFWYRQDPGLGLRLIYFSYDVKMKEKGDIPEGYSVSREKKERFSLILESASTNQTSMYLCASSLVALNEKLFFGSGTQLSVL.

The genes are TRBV30 and TRBJ2-7, with D uncertain. Germline-derived CDR1 and CDR2 are GTSNPN and SVGIG (reference sequence). V was pared by 0 bases and J by 6 bases, with 9 bases between. The CDR3 is 12 residues long. CDR3 nucleotides: TGTGCCTGGAGTGTAGCCTGGTCCGAGCAGTACTTC. This encodes CAWSVAWSEQYF. Complete variable domain (other parts from reference TRBV30 and TRBJ2-7): SQTIHQWPATLVQPVGSPLSLECTVEGTSNPNLYWYRQAAGRGLQLLFYSVGIGQISSEVPQNLSASRPQDRQFILSSKKLLLSDSGFYLCAWSVAWSEQYFGPGTRLTVT.

The V gene is TRBV28, the J gene TRBJ1-2, with unresolved D. The ends were cut back, 7 bases at V and 0 bases at J, with 9 bases in the middle. Per the germline V gene, CDR1 is MDHEN and CDR2 is SYDVKM. The length of the CDR3 is 13 residues. CDR3 sequence reads: CASIHPTNYGYTF. The CDR3, as DNA: TGTGCCAGCATCCACCCTACTAACTATGGCTACACCTTC.

This clone was seen a handful of times. The rearrangement links TRBV5-1 to TRBJ1-4, with D possibly TRBD1 on 5 matching bases. V dropped 0 bases and J dropped 0 bases, with 12 bases sitting between them. The germline V gene encodes CDR1 SGHRS and CDR2 YFSETQ. CDR3 length equals 17 residues. The CDR3 loop is CASSLGQGISTNEKLFF. DNA of the CDR3: TGCGCCAGCAGCTTGGGTCAGGGAATCTCAACTAATGAAAAACTGTTTTTT.

This sequence joins TRBV29-1 and TRBJ1-1, with D tentatively TRBD1 (5 bases). CDR3 length: 16 amino acids. Trimming left V 7 bases short and J 4 bases short, with 25 bases between. Per germline, CDR1 SQVTM and CDR2 ANQGSEA. In nucleotides, the CDR3 is TGCAGCGCTGCGGTAGGCCGAGGGGCCTCGATCACTGAAGCTTTCTTT. Translated: CSAAVGRGASITEAFF.

The genes are TRBV5-1 and TRBJ2-2; D uncertain. CDR1 is SGHRS and CDR2 is YFSETQ in the germline V gene. With 0 bases removed from V and 7 bases from J, the gap between germline ends came to 7 bases. The CDR3 contains 13 residues. Here the CDR3 reads CASSLAWGGELFF. CDR3 sequence (DNA): TGCGCCAGCAGCTTGGCTTGGGGCGGGGAGCTGTTTTTT.

The rearrangement joins TRBV6-1 to TRBJ2-7; D is undetermined. The CDR3 totals 11 residues. Germline V gene sequence: CDR1 MNHNS, CDR2 SASEGT. Trimming pared 7 bases from V and 3 bases from J, leaving 7 bases between. CDR3 loop: CASKLHYEQYF. Here the CDR3 DNA reads TGTGCCAGCAAGCTGCACTACGAGCAGTACTTC.

The chain uses TRBV6-5 and TRBJ1-2; TRBD1 matches 9 bases. Germline CDR1 reads MNHEY; CDR2 reads SVGAGI. With V trimmed by 3 bases and J by 5 bases, 7 bases remained unmatched. The CDR3 consists of 15 residues. Here the CDR3 reads CASSYTGGGWYGYTF. The DNA of the CDR3 is TGTGCCAGCAGTTATACAGGGGGCGGGTGGTATGGCTACACCTTC.

This chain joins TRBV9 and TRBJ1-1, with D possibly matching TRBD1 (6 bases). CDR1 and CDR2 (germline): SGDLS, YYNGEE. V shed 0 bases and J shed 7 bases, with 10 bases lying between them. The CDR3 sequence is 13 residues long. CDR3 in amino acids: CASSVEGGGEAFF. In DNA form, the CDR3 reads TGTGCCAGCAGCGTAGAAGGAGGGGGTGAAGCTTTCTTT.

The chain is built from TRBV7-9 and TRBJ1-5, with 9 nucleotides matching TRBD1. Germline loops: CDR1 SEHNR, CDR2 FQNEAQ (reference sequence). The CDR3 has 17 residues. After removal of 5 bases from V and 1 base from J, the junction contained 9 bases not matched to a gene. CDR3 amino acids: CASSPGTGLGSNQPQHF. The CDR3 DNA reads as TGTGCCAGCAGCCCCGGGACAGGGCTCGGCAGCAATCAGCCCCAGCATTTT. The complete variable domain, with remaining parts taken from reference TRBV7-9 and TRBJ1-5, reads DTGVSQNPRHKITKRGQNVTFRCDPISEHNRLYWYRQTLGQGPEFLTYFQNEAQLEKSRLLSDRFSAERPKGSFSTLEIQRTEQGDSAMYLCASSPGTGLGSNQPQHFGDGTRLSIL.